These 26 T cell receptor beta chains originate from one sample sequenced in a study of cytomegalovirus exposure and HLA in healthy donors. Amplification used 60 Vbeta primers and 13 Jbeta primers. The method was immunoSEQ multiplex PCR; TCRdb's version includes in-frame clones alone and lacks a portion of them. The data contain 100,000 to 150,000 clones, 75% to 85% of them singletons. Sequencing used PBMCs. Receptor source: a male donor in good health and CMV-seronegative.

Only one count was recorded for this clone. The chain combines TRBV5-1 with TRBJ1-2; TRBD1 aligns across 9 bases. V trimming: 0 bases; J trimming: 2 bases; junction bases outside the gene matches: 2. The germline V gene has CDR1 SGHRS and CDR2 YFSETQ. The CDR3 totals 15 residues. In DNA form, the CDR3 reads TGCGCCAGCAGCTTGGCGGACAGGGGAAACTATGGCTACACCTTC. It codes for CASSLADRGNYGYTF.

This sequence joins TRBV5-4 and TRBJ2-7; the D gene is possibly TRBD1 (5 bases). From germline, CDR1 is SGHNT and CDR2 YYREEE (reference sequence). The CDR3 totals 14 residues. Trimming removed 3 bases at V and 0 bases at J, with 10 bases between. The CDR3 nucleotides read TGTGCCAGCAGCTCCGGCAGGGACTCCTACGAGCAGTACTTC. Translation gives CASSSGRDSYEQYF.

The chain has TRBV28 and TRBJ1-5; D may be TRBD1 (5 bases). In germline, CDR1 is MDHEN, CDR2 SYDVKM. CDR3 length equals 16 residues. V was pared by 5 bases and J by 4 bases, with 18 bases between. The CDR3 reads CASSPQRRGLNQPQHF. The CDR3 DNA follows: TGTGCCAGCAGTCCACAAAGGAGGGGTCTAAATCAGCCCCAGCATTTT.

V gene TRBV4-2 combines with J gene TRBJ2-7, with 7 bases identical to TRBD1. Germline CDR1 reads LGHNA; CDR2 reads YNFKEQ. Trimming took 0 bases from V and 6 from J; bases not matched to a gene: 11. The CDR3 runs to 16 residues. The CDR3 nucleotides read TGTGCCAGCAGCCAAGATCAAGGGGGCCCATGGAGCGAGCAGTACTTC. Its protein is CASSQDQGGPWSEQYF.

The chain's CDR3 is CAWSTDYEQYF. Here the CDR3 DNA reads TGTGCCTGGTCCACAGACTACGAGCAGTACTTC. The gene calls are TRBV30 and TRBJ2-7; D not certain. Per germline, CDR1 GTSNPN and CDR2 SVGIG (reference sequence). V was cut by 5 bases and J by 3 bases, with 8 bases left in between. The CDR3 consists of 11 residues.

This clone has only one observation. This sequence joins TRBV5-1 and TRBJ2-5, with 11 bases aligning to TRBD2. The CDR3 is 15 amino acids. Germline V gene lookup returns CDR1 SGHRS and CDR2 YFSETQ. V dropped 3 bases and J dropped 5; count of bases not matched to a gene: 6. The CDR3 DNA sequence: TGCGCCAGCAGCTATAGCGGGGGGGCCTGGGAGACCCAGTACTTC. Translation: CASSYSGGAWETQYF.

The rearrangement joins TRBV12-5 to TRBJ2-3; a weak D match, TRBD1 (6 bases). V shed 1 base and J shed 4 bases, with 9 bases lying between them. CDR3 size: 14 residues. Germline V gene lookup returns CDR1 LGHNT and CDR2 FRNRAP. This chain's CDR3 is CASGLDRVADTQYF. Here the CDR3 DNA reads TGTGCTAGTGGTTTGGACAGGGTGGCAGATACGCAGTATTTT.

This chain uses TRBV19 with TRBJ1-4, with 9 bases matching TRBD1. The CDR3 loop spans 18 amino acids. V lost 6 bases to trimming and J lost 0 bases; unmatched junction nucleotides: 11. CDR1 is LNHDA and CDR2 is SQIVND in the germline V gene (reference sequence). The CDR3: CASRNQPGQGATNEKLFF. The CDR3 DNA follows: TGTGCCAGTAGAAATCAACCGGGACAGGGCGCAACTAATGAAAAACTGTTTTTT.

Comments on this clone: An end of the junction differs from the germline gene, which may be a read error. The chain uses TRBV11-2 and TRBJ2-6; TRBD1 is a possible D gene (6 bases). This CDR3 contains 14 residues. Germline V gene lookup returns CDR1 SGHAT and CDR2 FQNNGV. The CDR3 DNA reads TGTGCCAGCAGCTTAGTGTTGGGGGCCAACGGCCTGACTTTC. It encodes CASSLVLGANGLTF.

J is TRBJ1-1 and V is TRBV18, with D tentatively TRBD1 (5 bases). The CDR3 consists of 15 residues. The V and J ends lost 0 bases and 0 bases respectively, with 8 bases between them. Germline CDR1 KGHSH, CDR2 LQKENI. For the CDR3, the DNA is TGTGCCAGCTCACCACCCCCCAGGGTGAACACTGAAGCTTTCTTT. Protein product: CASSPPPRVNTEAFF.

The CDR3, as DNA: TGCAGCGTTGCAAACAATGAGCAGTTCTTC. As protein: CSVANNEQFF. The chain recombines TRBV29-1 with TRBJ2-1, with D uncertain. The V gene's germline CDR1 is SQVTM and CDR2 ANQGSEA. V lost 4 bases, J lost 5 bases, and 3 bases lay in between. There are 10 residues in the CDR3.

The chain joins TRBV27 to TRBJ2-7; 9 bases map to TRBD2. Germline CDR1 MNHEY, CDR2 SMNVEV (reference sequence). The CDR3 is made up of 15 amino acids. The V segment lost 7 bases and the J segment 0 bases; nucleotides outside the gene matches: 7. In DNA form, the CDR3 reads TGTGCCAGCACCCCCGGCGGGGGGGTCTCCTACGAGCAGTACTTC. It codes for CASTPGGGVSYEQYF.

A word on this clone: Mismatch with germline at one junction end may stem from a read error. The rearrangement uses TRBV7-9 and TRBJ1-1; the D is unclear. The germline gives CDR1 SEHNR, CDR2 FQNEAQ (reference sequence). CDR3 length: 15 residues. The CDR3 DNA follows: TGTTCCAGCAGCTTAACGACTCAGTTGAACACTGAAGCTTTCTTT. Residues: CSSSLTTQLNTEAFF.

The V gene is TRBV2, the J gene TRBJ2-1; 9 bases align to TRBD2. CDR1 SNHLY and CDR2 FYNNEI come from the germline V gene. J was trimmed by 6 bases and V by 6 bases; bases with no gene match: 9. The CDR3 runs to 15 residues. The CDR3 protein is CASSPNGLASNEQFF. DNA for the CDR3: TGTGCCAGCAGCCCGAATGGACTAGCGAGCAATGAGCAGTTCTTC.

This chain connects TRBV4-1 to TRBJ2-3; D is unclear. The CDR3 consists of 15 residues. V was cut by 3 bases and J by 6 bases, with 16 bases left in between. CDR1 MGHRA and CDR2 YSYEKL come from the germline V gene. CDR3 sequence reads: CASSQATSGWDTQYF. The CDR3 DNA is TGCGCCAGCAGCCAGGCCACCTCAGGTTGGGATACGCAGTATTTT.

V is TRBV5-1 and J is TRBJ2-1, with 13 bases identical to TRBD2. The CDR3 consists of 16 residues. The V and J ends lost 4 bases and 6 bases, in that order; junction bases with no gene match: 7. CDR1 and CDR2 from the germline V gene are SGHRS and YFSETQ. CDR3 protein: CASSALTSGGVNEQFF. The CDR3 coding sequence is TGCGCCAGCAGCGCACTAACTAGCGGGGGGGTCAATGAGCAGTTCTTC.

The chain has TRBV28 and TRBJ2-5; 8 nucleotides align to TRBD2. The DNA end is more similar to TRBJ2-7, so the J call may be wrong. This CDR3 is 15 amino acids long. Germline values: CDR1 MDHEN, CDR2 SYDVKM. DNA for the CDR3: TGTGCCAGCAGTCCCGGGACTAGAGGGTTGTACGAGCAGTACTTC. It codes for CASSPGTRGLYEQYF.

This clone was seen once. The chain couples TRBV11-2 to TRBJ1-4; D is unclear. Per germline, CDR1 SGHAT and CDR2 FQNNGV. V was cut by 2 bases and J by 7 bases, with 11 bases left in between. The CDR3 consists of 14 residues. The CDR3 DNA is TGTGCCAGCAGCTTATTGGCAGCTAGTGAAAAACTGTTTTTT. This gives the protein CASSLLAASEKLFF.

The V gene is TRBV7-9, the J gene TRBJ1-1, with unresolved D. V was trimmed by 4 bases and J by 5 bases, leaving 20 bases between them. The CDR3 has 16 amino acids. Germline CDR1 and CDR2: SEHNR and FQNEAQ (reference sequence). CDR3 in amino acids: CASSSSQSQFGTEAFF. The DNA of the CDR3 is TGTGCCAGCAGCTCCTCCCAATCCCAATTCGGGACTGAAGCTTTCTTT.

Concerning this clone: The junction and the germline gene differ at one end; a read error may be behind it. The chain employs TRBV7-9 and TRBJ1-1; D uncertain. The CDR3 is made up of 11 amino acids. CDR1 is SEHNR, CDR2 FQNEAQ, per germline (reference sequence). The CDR3 nucleotides are TGTTCCAGCAGCTTAGTCGGGGAAGCTTTCTTT. It is translated as CSSSLVGEAFF.

The chain employs TRBV27 and TRBJ1-4; TRBD1 might be the D (5 bases). V lost 5 bases, J lost 3 bases, and 13 bases lay in between. The V gene's germline CDR1 is MNHEY and CDR2 SMNVEV (reference sequence). The CDR3 covers 15 residues. The CDR3 sequence: CASSPPGLPNEKLFF. The CDR3 DNA reads as TGTGCCAGCAGTCCCCCAGGGCTCCCTAATGAAAAACTGTTTTTT. Filled out from reference TRBV27 and TRBJ1-4, the complete variable domain reads EAQVTQNPRYLITVTGKKLTVTCSQNMNHEYMSWYRQDPGLGLRQIYYSMNVEVTDKGDVPEGYKVSRKEKRNFPLILESPSPNQTSLYFCASSPPGLPNEKLFFGSGTQLSVL.

The genes are TRBV5-1 and TRBJ1-6, with 7 bases that match TRBD1. The CDR3 has 18 residues. CDR1 and CDR2 from the germline V gene are SGHRS and YFSETQ. Trimming took 0 bases from V and 3 from J; bases not matched to a gene: 9. The CDR3 DNA sequence: TGCGCCAGCAGCTTGGGACAGGGATTGAGTGACTATAATTCACCCCTCCACTTT. Its protein is CASSLGQGLSDYNSPLHF.

The rearrangement joins TRBV7-6 to TRBJ2-5; a weak D match, TRBD2 (5 bases). The V and J ends lost 6 bases and 3 bases respectively, with 14 bases between them. The CDR3 extends over 14 amino acids. Germline-derived CDR1 and CDR2 are SGHVS and FNYEAQ. This CDR3 reads CASRLPVGKETQYF. CDR3 sequence (DNA): TGTGCCAGCAGATTACCGGTCGGGAAAGAGACCCAGTACTTC.

This chain joins TRBV11-2 and TRBJ2-5, with D perhaps matching TRBD1 (6 bases). The DNA end lines up better with TRBJ2-7; the J call may be wrong. CDR3 size: 17 residues. Germline lookup yields CDR1 SGHAT and CDR2 FQNNGV. Written as DNA, the CDR3 is TGTGCCAGCAGCTCTGGCAGGGGTACTCCCCTTACGAACGAGCAGTACTTC. It yields the protein CASSSGRGTPLTNEQYF.

The J gene is TRBJ1-2, the V gene TRBV2; D ambiguous. CDR3 length: 14 amino acids. V was cut by 2 bases and J by 7 bases, with 14 bases left in between. Per the germline V gene, CDR1 is SNHLY and CDR2 is FYNNEI. The CDR3: CASSEMDRGSGYTF. Here the CDR3 DNA reads TGTGCCAGCAGTGAAATGGATCGAGGGAGTGGCTACACCTTC.

The chain uses TRBV30 and TRBJ1-1; TRBD1 might be the D (5 bases). Looked up from germline, CDR1 is GTSNPN and CDR2 is SVGIG (reference sequence). The V and J ends lost 5 bases and 1 base respectively, with 11 bases between them. The CDR3 has 13 residues. This chain's CDR3 is CAWGHYSNTEAFF. The CDR3 nucleotides read TGTGCCTGGGGACACTACTCGAACACTGAAGCTTTCTTT.